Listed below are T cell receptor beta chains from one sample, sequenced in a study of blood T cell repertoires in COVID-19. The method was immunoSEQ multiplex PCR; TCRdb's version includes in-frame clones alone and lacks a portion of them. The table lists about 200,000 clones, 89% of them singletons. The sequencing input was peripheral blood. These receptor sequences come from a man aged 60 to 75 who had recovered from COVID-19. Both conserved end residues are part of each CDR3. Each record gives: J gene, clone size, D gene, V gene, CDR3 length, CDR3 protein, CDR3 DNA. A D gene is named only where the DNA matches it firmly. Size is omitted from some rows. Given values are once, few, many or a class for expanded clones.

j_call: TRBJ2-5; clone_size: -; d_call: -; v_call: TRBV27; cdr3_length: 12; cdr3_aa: CASSSGAGSQYF; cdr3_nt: TGTGCCAGCAGTTCTGGGGCCGGGTCCCAGTACTTC
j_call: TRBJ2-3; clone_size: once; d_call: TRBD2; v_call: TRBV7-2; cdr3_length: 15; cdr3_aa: CASSLAGGPPDTQYF; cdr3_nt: TGTGCCAGCAGCTTAGCGGGAGGGCCGCCAGATACGCAGTATTTT
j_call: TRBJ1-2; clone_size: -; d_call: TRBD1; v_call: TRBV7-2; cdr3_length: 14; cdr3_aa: CASSLRTGGRGYTF; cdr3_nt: TGTGCCAGCAGCCTCAGGACAGGGGGCCGGGGCTACACCTTC
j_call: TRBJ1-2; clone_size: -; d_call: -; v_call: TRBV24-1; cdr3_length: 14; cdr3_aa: CATSDRTVDYGYTF; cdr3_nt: TGTGCCACCAGTGATCGGACAGTGGACTATGGCTACACCTTC
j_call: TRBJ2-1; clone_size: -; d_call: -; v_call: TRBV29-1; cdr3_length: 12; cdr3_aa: CSVERGYNEQFF; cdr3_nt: TGCAGCGTTGAAAGGGGCTACAATGAGCAGTTCTTC
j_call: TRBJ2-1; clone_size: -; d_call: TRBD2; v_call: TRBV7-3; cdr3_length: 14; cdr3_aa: CASRSAGTNNEQFF; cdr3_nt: TGTGCCAGCAGGTCGGCCGGGACTAACAATGAGCAGTTCTTC
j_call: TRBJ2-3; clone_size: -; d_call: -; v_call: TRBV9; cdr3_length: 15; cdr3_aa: CASSVGGIGTDTQYF; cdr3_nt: TGTGCCAGCAGCGTGGGCGGGATAGGCACAGATACGCAGTATTTT
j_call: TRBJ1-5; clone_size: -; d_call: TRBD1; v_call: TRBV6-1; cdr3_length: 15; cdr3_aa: CASSEGGGANQPQHF; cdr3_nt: TGTGCCAGCAGTGAAGGAGGGGGCGCGAATCAGCCCCAGCATTTT
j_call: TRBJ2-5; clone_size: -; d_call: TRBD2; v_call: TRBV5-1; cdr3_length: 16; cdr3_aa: CASSQGTSGSAETQYF; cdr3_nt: TGCGCCAGCAGCCAAGGGACTAGCGGGAGTGCAGAGACCCAGTACTTC
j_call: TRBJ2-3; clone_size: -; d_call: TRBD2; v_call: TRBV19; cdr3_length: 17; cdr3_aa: CASSMRLAGVRADTQYF; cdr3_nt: TGTGCCAGTAGTATGAGGCTAGCGGGAGTTCGGGCAGATACGCAGTATTTT
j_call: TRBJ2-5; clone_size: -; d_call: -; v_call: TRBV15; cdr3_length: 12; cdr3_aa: CATSRGGETQYF; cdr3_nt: TGTGCCACCAGCAGAGGAGGAGAGACCCAGTACTTC
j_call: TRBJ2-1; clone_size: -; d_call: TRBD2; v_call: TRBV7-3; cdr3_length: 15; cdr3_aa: CASSLMGLGFGEQFF; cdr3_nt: TGTGCCAGCAGCTTGATGGGACTAGGTTTCGGTGAGCAGTTCTTC
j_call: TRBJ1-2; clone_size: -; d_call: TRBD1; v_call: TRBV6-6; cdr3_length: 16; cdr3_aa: CASNIARDRGLVGYTF; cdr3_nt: TGTGCCAGCAACATCGCCCGGGACAGGGGGCTCGTTGGCTACACCTTC
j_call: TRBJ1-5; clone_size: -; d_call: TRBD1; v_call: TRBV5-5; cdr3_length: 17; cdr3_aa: CASSRGPGGENNQPQHF; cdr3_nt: TGTGCCAGCAGCCGCGGCCCAGGGGGCGAAAACAATCAGCCCCAGCATTTT
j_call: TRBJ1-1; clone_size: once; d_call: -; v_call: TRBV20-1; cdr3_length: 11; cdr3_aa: CSATSNTEAFF; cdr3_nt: TGCAGTGCTACGTCGAACACTGAAGCTTTCTTT
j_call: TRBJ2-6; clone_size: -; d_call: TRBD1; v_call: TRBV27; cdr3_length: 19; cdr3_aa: CASSLFRDRRISGANVLTF; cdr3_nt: TGTGCCAGCAGTTTATTCCGGGACAGGCGCATCTCTGGGGCCAACGTCCTGACTTTC
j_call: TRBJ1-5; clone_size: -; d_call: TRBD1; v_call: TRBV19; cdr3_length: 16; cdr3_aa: CASTIRDRVLNQPQHF; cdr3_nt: TGTGCCAGTACCATAAGGGACAGGGTCCTCAATCAGCCCCAGCATTTT
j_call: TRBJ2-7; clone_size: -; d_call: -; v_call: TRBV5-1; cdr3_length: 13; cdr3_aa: CASSLGQRAEQYF; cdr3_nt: TGCGCCAGCAGCTTGGGGCAGCGCGCCGAGCAGTACTTC
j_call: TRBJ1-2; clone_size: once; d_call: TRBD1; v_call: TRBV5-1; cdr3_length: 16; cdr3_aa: CASSLAPGQGDYGYTF; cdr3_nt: TGCGCCAGCAGCTTGGCCCCGGGGCAGGGGGACTATGGCTACACCTTC
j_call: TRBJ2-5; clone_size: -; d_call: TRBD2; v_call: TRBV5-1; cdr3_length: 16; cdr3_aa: CASSLDILAGGGTQYF; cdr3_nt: TGCGCCAGCAGCTTGGACATACTAGCGGGAGGGGGGACCCAGTACTTC
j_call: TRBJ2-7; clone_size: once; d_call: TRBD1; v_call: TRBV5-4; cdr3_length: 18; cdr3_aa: CASSLFLGQPLSVYEQYF; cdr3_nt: TGTGCCAGCAGCTTGTTCTTGGGACAGCCTCTCTCAGTCTACGAGCAGTACTTC
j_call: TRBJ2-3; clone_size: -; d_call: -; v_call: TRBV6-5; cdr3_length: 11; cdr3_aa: CASSQGGTQYF; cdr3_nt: TGTGCCAGCAGCCAGGGTGGTACGCAGTATTTT
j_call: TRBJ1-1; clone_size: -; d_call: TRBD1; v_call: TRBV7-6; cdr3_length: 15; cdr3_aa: CASSLRQGARFEAFF; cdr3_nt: TGTGCCAGCAGCTTAAGACAGGGGGCCCGTTTCGAAGCTTTCTTT
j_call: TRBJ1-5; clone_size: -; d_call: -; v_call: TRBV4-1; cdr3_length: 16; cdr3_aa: CASSPIQTGVNQPQHF; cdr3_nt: TGCGCCAGCAGCCCGATTCAGACAGGAGTAAATCAGCCCCAGCATTTT
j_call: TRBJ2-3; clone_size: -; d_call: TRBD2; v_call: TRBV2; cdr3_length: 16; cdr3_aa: CASRGLAGIYTDTQYF; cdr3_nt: TGTGCCAGCAGGGGACTAGCGGGGATCTACACAGATACGCAGTATTTT
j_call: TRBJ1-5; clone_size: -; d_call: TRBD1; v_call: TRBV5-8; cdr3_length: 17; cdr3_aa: CASSLARQGFSPQPQHF; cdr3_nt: TGTGCCAGCAGCTTGGCCCGACAGGGATTTTCCCCTCAGCCCCAGCATTTT
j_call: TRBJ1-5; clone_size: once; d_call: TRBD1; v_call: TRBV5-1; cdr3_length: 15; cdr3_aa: CASSLGTGGSQPQHF; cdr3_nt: TGCGCCAGCAGCTTAGGGACAGGGGGGAGTCAGCCCCAGCATTTT
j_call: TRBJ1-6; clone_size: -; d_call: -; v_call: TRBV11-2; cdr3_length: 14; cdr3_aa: CASSLQGKNSPLHF; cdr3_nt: TGTGCCAGCAGCTTGCAGGGCAAGAATTCACCCCTCCACTTT
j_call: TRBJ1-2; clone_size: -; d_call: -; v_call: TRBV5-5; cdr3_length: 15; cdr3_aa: CASSLGLRDRYGYTF; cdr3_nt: TGTGCCAGCAGCTTGGGGTTGAGGGATAGATATGGCTACACCTTC
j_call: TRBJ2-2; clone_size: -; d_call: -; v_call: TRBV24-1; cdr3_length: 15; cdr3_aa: CATSDPRENTGELFF; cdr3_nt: TGTGCCACCAGTGATCCACGGGAGAACACCGGGGAGCTGTTTTTT
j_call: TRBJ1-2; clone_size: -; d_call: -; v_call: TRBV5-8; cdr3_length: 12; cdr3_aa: CASSLTVYGYTF; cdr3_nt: TGTGCCAGCAGCCTGACAGTTTATGGCTACACCTTC
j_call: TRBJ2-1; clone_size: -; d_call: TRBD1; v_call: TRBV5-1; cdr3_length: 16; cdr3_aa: CASSHGQGALSGEQFF; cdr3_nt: TGCGCCAGCAGCCATGGACAGGGGGCCCTATCGGGTGAGCAGTTCTTC
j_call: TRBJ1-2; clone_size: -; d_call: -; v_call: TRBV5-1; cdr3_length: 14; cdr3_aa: CASSRSGALDGYTF; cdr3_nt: TGCGCCAGCAGTAGGTCAGGGGCCCTTGATGGCTACACCTTC
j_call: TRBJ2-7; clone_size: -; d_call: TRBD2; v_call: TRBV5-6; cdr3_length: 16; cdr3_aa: CASRVKGLAGFYEQYF; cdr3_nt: TGTGCCAGCAGAGTAAAAGGACTAGCGGGTTTTTACGAGCAGTACTTC
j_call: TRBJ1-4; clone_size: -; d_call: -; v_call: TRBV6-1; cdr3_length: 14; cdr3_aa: CASSDPDRGEKLFF; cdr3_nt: TGTGCCAGCAGTGACCCGGACCGGGGTGAAAAACTGTTTTTT
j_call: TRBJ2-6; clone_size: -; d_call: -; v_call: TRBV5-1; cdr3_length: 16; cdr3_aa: CASSLGLSSGANVLTF; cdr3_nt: TGCGCCAGCAGCTTGGGACTGAGCTCTGGGGCCAACGTCCTGACTTTC
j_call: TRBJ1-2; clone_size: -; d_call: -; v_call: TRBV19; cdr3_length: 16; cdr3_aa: CASSLPGAGGNYGYTF; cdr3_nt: TGTGCCAGTAGTCTCCCGGGTGCTGGCGGTAACTATGGCTACACCTTC
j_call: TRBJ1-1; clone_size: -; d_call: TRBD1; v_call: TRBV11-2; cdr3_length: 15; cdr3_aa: CASSFRTGRGTEAFF; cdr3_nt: TGTGCCAGCAGCTTTAGGACAGGGAGGGGAACTGAAGCTTTCTTT
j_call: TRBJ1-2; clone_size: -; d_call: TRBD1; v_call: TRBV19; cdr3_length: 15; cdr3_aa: CASSRRDRGLGGYTF; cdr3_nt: TGTGCCAGTAGTCGCCGGGACAGGGGCCTCGGGGGCTACACCTTC
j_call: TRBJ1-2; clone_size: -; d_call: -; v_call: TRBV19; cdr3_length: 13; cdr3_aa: CASSSAGIYGYTF; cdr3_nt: TGTGCCAGTAGTTCCGCGGGGATCTATGGCTACACCTTC
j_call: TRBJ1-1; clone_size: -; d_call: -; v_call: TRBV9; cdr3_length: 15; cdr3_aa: CASSPRPTPGTEAFF; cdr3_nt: TGTGCCAGCAGCCCCCGGCCGACCCCGGGCACTGAAGCTTTCTTT
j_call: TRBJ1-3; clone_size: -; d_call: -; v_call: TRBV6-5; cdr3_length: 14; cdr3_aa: CASRDRSSGNTIYF; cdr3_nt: TGTGCCAGCAGGGACAGAAGCTCTGGAAACACCATATATTTT
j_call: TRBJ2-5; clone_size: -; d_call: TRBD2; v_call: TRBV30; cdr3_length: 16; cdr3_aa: CAWTVLSGRRQETQYF; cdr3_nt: TGTGCCTGGACTGTCCTGAGCGGGAGAAGGCAAGAGACCCAGTACTTC
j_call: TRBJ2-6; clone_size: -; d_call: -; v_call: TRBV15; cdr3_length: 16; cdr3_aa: CATSRDLFSGANVLTF; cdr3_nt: TGTGCCACCAGCAGAGATCTCTTCTCTGGGGCCAACGTCCTGACTTTC
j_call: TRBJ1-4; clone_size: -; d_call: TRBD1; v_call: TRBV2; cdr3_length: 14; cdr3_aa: CASNLQGANEKLFF; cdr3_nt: TGTGCCAGCAATCTACAGGGGGCTAATGAAAAACTGTTTTTT
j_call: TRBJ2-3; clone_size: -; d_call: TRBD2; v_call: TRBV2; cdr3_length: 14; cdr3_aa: CASPEGGGTDTQYF; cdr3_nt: TGTGCCAGCCCGGAGGGAGGGGGCACAGATACGCAGTATTTT
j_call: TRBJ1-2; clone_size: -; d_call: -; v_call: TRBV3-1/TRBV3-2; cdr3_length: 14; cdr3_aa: CASSQDRGFLEYTF; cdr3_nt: TGTGCCAGCAGCCAAGATAGGGGGTTCTTAGAGTACACCTTC
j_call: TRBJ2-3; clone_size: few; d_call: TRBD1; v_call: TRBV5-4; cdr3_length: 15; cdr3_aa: CASSPVLTGEVTQYF; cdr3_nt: TGTGCCAGCAGTCCTGTCTTGACAGGGGAAGTTACGCAGTATTTT
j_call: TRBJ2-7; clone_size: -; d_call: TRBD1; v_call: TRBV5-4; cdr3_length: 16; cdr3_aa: CASSRDRRTGTYEQYF; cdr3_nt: TGTGCCAGCAGCAGGGATAGGAGGACAGGAACCTACGAGCAGTACTTC
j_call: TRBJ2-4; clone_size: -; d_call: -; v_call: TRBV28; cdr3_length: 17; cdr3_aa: CASSLRGLGLAKNIQYF; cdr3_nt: TGTGCCAGCAGTTTAAGGGGATTGGGATTAGCCAAAAACATTCAGTACTTC
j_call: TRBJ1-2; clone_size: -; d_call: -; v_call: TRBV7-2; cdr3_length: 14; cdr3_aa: CASSLGTSQGGYTF; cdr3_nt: TGTGCCAGCAGCTTAGGGACCTCCCAGGGTGGCTACACCTTC
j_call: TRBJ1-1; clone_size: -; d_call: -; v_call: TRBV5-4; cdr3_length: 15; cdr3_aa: CASSIGVRGNTEAFF; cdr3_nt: TGTGCCAGCAGCATAGGGGTACGTGGGAACACTGAAGCTTTCTTT
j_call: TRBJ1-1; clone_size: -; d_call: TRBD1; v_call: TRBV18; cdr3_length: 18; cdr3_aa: CASSPKTGNIRENTEAFF; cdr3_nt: TGTGCCAGCTCACCAAAGACAGGGAATATTAGAGAGAACACTGAAGCTTTCTTT
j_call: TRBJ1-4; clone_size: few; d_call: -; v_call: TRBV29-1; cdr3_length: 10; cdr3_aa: CSAANEKLFF; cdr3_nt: TGCAGCGCCGCGAATGAAAAACTGTTTTTT
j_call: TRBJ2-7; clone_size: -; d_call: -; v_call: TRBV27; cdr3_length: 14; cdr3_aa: CASKFTGKGNEQYF; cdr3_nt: TGTGCCAGCAAGTTTACCGGAAAGGGGAACGAGCAGTACTTC